Listed here is a single T cell receptor (beta chain). Its antigen remains unidentified. The data were taken from a study of T cell responses to AZD1222 COVID-19 vaccine. The study's findings and limits: Most donors were white British, females outnumbered males, and clonal diversity was possibly underestimated. Two AZD1222 administrations were followed by greater Spike-specific TCR breadth and depth.

Analysis merged second doses at about 4 or about 12 weeks. This CDR3 is 15 amino acids long. CDR1 is MNHEY and CDR2 is SVGAGI in the germline V gene. V was clipped by 6 bases and J by 0 bases, with 12 bases between them. Using immunoSEQ multiplex PCR, the repertoire was profiled, and TCRdb retains in-frame clones only, with some absent. The sample yields about 110,000 clones, approximately 90% seen once. The chain links TRBV6-5 to TRBJ2-1; D perhaps matches TRBD2 (5 bases). The receptor was derived from an adult who received the AZD1222 COVID-19 vaccine. The sample was peripheral blood, taken 28 days after the second AZD1222 dose. The CDR3 reads CASSRSGGSYNEQFF. The CDR3 DNA sequence: TGTGCCAGCAGCCGGAGCGGAGGCTCCTACAATGAGCAGTTCTTC.